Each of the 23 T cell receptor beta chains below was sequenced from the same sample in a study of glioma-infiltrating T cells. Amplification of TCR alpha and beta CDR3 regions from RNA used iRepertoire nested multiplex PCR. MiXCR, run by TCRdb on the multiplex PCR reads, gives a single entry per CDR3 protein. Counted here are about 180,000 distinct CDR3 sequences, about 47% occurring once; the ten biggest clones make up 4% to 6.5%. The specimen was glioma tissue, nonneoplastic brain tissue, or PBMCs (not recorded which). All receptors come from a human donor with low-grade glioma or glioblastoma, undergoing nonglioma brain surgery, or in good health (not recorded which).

As DNA, the CDR3 is TGTGCCAGCAGCTCTCGTCTAGCGGACAATGAGCAGTTCTTC. Protein sequence: CASSSRLADNEQFF. This chain links TRBV9 with TRBJ2-1; 7 bases match TRBD2. J gave up 5 bases and V 4 bases, and 6 bases lay outside the gene matches. The CDR3 has 14 amino acids. The germline V gene has CDR1 SGDLS and CDR2 YYNGEE.

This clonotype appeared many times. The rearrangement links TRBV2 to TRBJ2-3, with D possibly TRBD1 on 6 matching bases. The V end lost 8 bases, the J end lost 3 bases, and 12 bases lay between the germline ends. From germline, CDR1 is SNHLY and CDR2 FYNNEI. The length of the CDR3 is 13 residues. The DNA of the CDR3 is TGTGCCAGCCTACAGGGCCCGACAGATACGCAGTATTTT. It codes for CASLQGPTDTQYF.

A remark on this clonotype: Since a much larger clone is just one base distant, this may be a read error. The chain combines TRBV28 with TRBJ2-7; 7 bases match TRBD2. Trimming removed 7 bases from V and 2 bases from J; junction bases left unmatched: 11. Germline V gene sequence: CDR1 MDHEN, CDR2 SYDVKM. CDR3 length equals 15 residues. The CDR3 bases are TGTGCCAGCAACTCCCCGGCTAGCGGTACCTACGAGCAGTACTTC. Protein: CASNSPASGTYEQYF.

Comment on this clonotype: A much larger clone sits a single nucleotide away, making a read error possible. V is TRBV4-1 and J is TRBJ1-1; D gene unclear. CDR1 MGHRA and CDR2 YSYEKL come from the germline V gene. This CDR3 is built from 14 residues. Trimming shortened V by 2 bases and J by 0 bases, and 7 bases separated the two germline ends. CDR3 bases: TGCGCCAGCAGCCAAAAGAGTATGAACACTGAAGCTTTCTTT. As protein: CASSQKSMNTEAFF.

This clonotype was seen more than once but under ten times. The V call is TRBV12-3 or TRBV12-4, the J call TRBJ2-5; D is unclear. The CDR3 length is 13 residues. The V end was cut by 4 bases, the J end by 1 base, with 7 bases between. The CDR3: CASSSGAQETQYF. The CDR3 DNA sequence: TGTGCCAGCAGTTCCGGAGCCCAAGAGACCCAGTACTTC.

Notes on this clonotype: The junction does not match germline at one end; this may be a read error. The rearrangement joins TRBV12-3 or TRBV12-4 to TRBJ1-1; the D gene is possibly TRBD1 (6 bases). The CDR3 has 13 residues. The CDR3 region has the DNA TGTGCCAGCAGTAATGGACAGTACACTGAAGATTTCTTT. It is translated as CASSNGQYTEDFF.

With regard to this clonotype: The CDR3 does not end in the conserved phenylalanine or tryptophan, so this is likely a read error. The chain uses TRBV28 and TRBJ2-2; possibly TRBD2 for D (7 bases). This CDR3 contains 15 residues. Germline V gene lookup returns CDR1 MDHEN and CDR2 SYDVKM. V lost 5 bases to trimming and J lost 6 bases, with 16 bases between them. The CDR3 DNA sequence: TGTGCCAGCAGTGCCTTTGGGGGGGCGGCCGGGGAGCTGTTTTCT. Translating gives CASSAFGGAAGELFS.

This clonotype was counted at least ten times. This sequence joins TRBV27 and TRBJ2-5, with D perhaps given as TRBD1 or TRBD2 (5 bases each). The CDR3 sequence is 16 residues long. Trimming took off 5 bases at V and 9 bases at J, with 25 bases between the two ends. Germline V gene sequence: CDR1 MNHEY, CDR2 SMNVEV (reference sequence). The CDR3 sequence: CASSTPRGRRNGAQYF. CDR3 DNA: TGTGCCAGCAGTACACCAAGGGGCCGGAGGAATGGGGCCCAGTACTTC.

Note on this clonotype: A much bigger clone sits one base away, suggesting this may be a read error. CDR3 loop: CASSLDSSVEALF. In DNA, the CDR3 is TGTGCCAGCAGCTTAGATAGCAGCGTTGAAGCTCTCTTT. J is TRBJ1-1 and V is TRBV11-2, with D hard to call. The length of the CDR3 is 13 residues. Germline lookup yields CDR1 SGHAT and CDR2 FQNNGV. The full variable domain, in which reference TRBV11-2 and TRBJ1-1 provide the parts outside the CDR3, is EAGVAQSPRYKIIEKRQSVAFWCNPISGHATLYWYQQILGQGPKLLIQFQNNGVVDDSQLPKDRFSAERLKGVDSTLKIQPAKLEDSAVYLCASSLDSSVEALFGQGTRLTVV.

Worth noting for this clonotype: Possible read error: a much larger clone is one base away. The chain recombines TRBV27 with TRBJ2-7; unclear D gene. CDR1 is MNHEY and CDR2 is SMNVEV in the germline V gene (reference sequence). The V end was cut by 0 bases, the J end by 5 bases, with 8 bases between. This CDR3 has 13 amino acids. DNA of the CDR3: TGTGCCAGCAGTTTATCTGTCACCCACGAGCAGTACTTC. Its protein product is CASSLSVTHEQYF.

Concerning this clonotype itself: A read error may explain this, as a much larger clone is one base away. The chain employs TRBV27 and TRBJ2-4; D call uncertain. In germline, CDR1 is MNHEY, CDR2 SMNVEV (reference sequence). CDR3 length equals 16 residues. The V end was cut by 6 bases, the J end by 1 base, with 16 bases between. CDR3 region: CASSHLGYRAKNIQYF. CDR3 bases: TGTGCCAGCAGCCATCTAGGGTATAGGGCCAAAAACATTCAGTACTTC.

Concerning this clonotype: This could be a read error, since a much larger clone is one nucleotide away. The CDR3 region is CSVRNNEKFF. The CDR3 DNA sequence: TGCAGCGTTAGGAACAATGAGAAGTTCTTC. The V and J genes are TRBV29-1 and TRBJ2-1, with unresolved D. Germline V gene lookup returns CDR1 SQVTM and CDR2 ANQGSEA. This CDR3 comprises 10 residues.

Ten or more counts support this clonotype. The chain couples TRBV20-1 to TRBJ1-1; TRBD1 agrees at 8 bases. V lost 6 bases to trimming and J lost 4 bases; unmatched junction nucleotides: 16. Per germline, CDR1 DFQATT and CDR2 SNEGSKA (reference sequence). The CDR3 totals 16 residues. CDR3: CSAARWTGSRGTEAFF. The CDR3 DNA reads TGCAGTGCCGCCCGATGGACAGGGAGTAGGGGCACTGAAGCTTTCTTT.

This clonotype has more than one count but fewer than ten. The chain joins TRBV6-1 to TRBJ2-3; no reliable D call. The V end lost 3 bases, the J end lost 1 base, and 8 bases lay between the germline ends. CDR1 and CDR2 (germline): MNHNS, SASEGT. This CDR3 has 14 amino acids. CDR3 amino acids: CASSDKGRTDTQYF. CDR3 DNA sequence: TGTGCCAGCAGTGATAAGGGCCGCACAGATACGCAGTATTTT.

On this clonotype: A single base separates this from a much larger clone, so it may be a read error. The CDR3 here is CASTPPYGEGWYEQYF. The CDR3 DNA is TGTGCCAGCACCCCGCCCTACGGTGAGGGGTGGTACGAGCAGTACTTC. V gene TRBV6-5 combines with J gene TRBJ2-7; possibly TRBD1 or TRBD2 for D (5 bases each). CDR1 MNHEY and CDR2 SVGAGI come from the germline V gene. The V gene lost 7 bases and the J gene lost 4 bases, with 23 bases spanning the gap. This CDR3 contains 16 residues.

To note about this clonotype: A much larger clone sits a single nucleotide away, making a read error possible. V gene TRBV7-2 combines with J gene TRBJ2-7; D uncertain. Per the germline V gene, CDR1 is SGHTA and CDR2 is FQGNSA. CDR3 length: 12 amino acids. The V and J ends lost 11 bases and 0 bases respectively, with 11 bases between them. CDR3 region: CAGSVTSYEQYF. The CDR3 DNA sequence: TGTGCCGGCTCGGTTACCTCCTACGAGCAGTACTTC. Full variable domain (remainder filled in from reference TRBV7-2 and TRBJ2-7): GAGVSQSPSNKVTEKGKDVELRCDPISGHTALYWYRQSLGQGLEFLIYFQGNSAPDKSGLPSDRFSAERTGGSVSTLTIQRTQQEDSAVYLCAGSVTSYEQYFGPGTRLTVT.

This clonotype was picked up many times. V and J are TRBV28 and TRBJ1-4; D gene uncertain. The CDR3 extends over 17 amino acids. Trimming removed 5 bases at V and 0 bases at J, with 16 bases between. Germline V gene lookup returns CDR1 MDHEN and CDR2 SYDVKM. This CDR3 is CASSPRRWGATNEKLFF. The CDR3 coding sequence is TGTGCCAGCAGTCCCCGCCGATGGGGAGCAACTAATGAAAAACTGTTTTTT. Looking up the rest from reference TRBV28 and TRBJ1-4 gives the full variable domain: DVKVTQSSRYLVKRTGEKVFLECVQDMDHENMFWYRQDPGLGLRLIYFSYDVKMKEKGDIPEGYSVSREKKERFSLILESASTNQTSMYLCASSPRRWGATNEKLFFGSGTQLSVL.

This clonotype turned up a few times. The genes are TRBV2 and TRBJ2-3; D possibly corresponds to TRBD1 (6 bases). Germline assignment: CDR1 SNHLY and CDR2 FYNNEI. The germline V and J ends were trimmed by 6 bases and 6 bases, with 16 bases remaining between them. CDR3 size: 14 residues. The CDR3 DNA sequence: TGTGCCAGCAGGATCAGGACAGAAATGGATACGCAGTATTTT. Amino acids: CASRIRTEMDTQYF. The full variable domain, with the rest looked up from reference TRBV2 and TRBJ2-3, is EPEVTQTPSHQVTQMGQEVILRCVPISNHLYFYWYRQILGQKVEFLVSFYNNEISEKSEIFDDQFSVERPDGSNFTLKIRSTKLEDSAMYFCASRIRTEMDTQYFGPGTRLTVL.

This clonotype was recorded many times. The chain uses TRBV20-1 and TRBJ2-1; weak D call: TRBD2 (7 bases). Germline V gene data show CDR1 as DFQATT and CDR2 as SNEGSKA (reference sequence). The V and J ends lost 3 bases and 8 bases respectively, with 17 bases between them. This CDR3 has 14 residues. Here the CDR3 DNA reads TGCAGTGCTAGGCCGGGGGGCGCGTTGGATGAGCAGTTCTTC. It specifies CSARPGGALDEQFF.

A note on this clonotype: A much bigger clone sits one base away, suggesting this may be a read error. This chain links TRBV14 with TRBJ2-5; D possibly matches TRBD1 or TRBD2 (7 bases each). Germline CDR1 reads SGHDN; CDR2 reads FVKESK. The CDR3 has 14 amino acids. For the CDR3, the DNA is TGTGCCAGCAGCCCAGGGGGGGTTGAAGAGACCAAGTACTTC. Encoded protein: CASSPGGVEETKYF.

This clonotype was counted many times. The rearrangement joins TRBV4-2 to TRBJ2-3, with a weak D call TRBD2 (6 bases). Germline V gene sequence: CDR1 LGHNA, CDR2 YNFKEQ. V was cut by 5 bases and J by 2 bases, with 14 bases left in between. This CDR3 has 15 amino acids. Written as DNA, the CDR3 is TGTGCCAGCAGCAGGACTACCCGGGACACAGATACGCAGTATTTT. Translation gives CASSRTTRDTDTQYF.

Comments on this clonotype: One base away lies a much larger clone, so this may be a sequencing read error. The CDR3 DNA is TGTGCCAGCATGCAGGGGCCCTGTGGCTACACCTTC. This codes for CASMQGPCGYTF. The V call is TRBV7-9, the J call TRBJ1-2; TRBD1 is a possible D gene (6 bases). Germline V lookup: CDR1 SEHNR, CDR2 FQNEAQ (reference sequence). Trimming took off 7 bases at V and 7 bases at J, with 13 bases between the two ends. The CDR3 totals 12 residues.

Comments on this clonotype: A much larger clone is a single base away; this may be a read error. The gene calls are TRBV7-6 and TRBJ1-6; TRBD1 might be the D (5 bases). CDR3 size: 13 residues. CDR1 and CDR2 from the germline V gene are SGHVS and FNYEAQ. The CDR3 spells CASSSDRNSPLQF. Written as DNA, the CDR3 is TGTGCCAGCAGTTCAGACAGAAATTCACCCCTCCAATTT.